The clone carrying this TCR beta chain was observed a few times. The data stem from a study of blood T cells in healthy people across ages. A sample-barcoded 5' primer and a J-beta primer mix were used in a second PCR of about 7 to 11 cycles. TCRdb reprocessed the 5' RACE reads with MiXCR, giving one entry per CDR3 protein. The repertoire holds fewer than 1.5 million distinct CDR3 sequences, with 42% as singletons. V was trimmed by 8 bases and J by 3 bases, leaving 14 bases between them. The CDR3 consists of 13 residues. Germline V CDR1 and CDR2: MDHEN, SYDVKM. Healthy Caucasian individuals from Russia aged 6 to 90 were enrolled as donors.

The clonotype was recovered from a young woman in good health. Sequencing was carried out using blood. The chain uses TRBV28 and TRBJ2-7; the D is unclear. The CDR3 sequence is CASARPSYYEQYF. DNA of the CDR3: TGTGCCAGCGCCAGACCATCGTACTACGAGCAGTACTTC.